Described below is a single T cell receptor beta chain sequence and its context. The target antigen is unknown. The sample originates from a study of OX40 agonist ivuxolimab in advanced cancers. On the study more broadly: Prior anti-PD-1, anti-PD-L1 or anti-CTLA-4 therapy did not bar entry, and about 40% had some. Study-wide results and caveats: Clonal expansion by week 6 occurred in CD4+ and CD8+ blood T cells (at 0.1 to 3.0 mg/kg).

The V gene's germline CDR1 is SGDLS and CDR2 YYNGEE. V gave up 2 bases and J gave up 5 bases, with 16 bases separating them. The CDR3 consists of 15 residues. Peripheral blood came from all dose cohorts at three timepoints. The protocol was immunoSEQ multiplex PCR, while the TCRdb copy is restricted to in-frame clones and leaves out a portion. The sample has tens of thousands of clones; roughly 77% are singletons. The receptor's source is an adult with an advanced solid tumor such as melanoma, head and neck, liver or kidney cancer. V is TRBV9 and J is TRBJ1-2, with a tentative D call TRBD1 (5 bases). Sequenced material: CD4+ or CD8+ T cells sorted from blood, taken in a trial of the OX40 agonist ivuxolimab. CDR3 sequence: CASSVSTGTLYGYTF. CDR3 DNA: TGTGCCAGCAGCGTTTCTACCGGGACCTTGTATGGCTACACCTTC.